Listed below are T cell receptor beta chains from one sample, sequenced in a study of blood T cell repertoires in COVID-19. The protocol was immunoSEQ multiplex PCR, while the TCRdb copy is restricted to in-frame clones and leaves out a portion. The sample shows 110,000 or so clones, 85% of them seen only once. Sequencing was done on a sample of peripheral blood. The receptors derive from a human donor in a cohort sampled during active COVID-19. Each CDR3 is given with its conserved first and last residue. The D gene is left open where the match is weak. For some rows the clone size is stated as once, few or many, or as a class when expanded; others skip it.

>TRBD2|TRBJ2-1|20|.|TRBV4-2
TGTGCCAGCAGCCAAGATAACTTTAGGGGGACGGGGGGGAGATACAATGAGCAGTTCTTC
CASSQDNFRGTGGRYNEQFF
>TRBD1|TRBJ1-1|15|once|TRBV3-1/TRBV3-2
TGTGCCAGCAGCCATACCGGGACAGGGGCCACTGAAGCTTTCTTT
CASSHTGTGATEAFF
>TRBD1|TRBJ2-2|15|.|TRBV10-3
TGTGCCATCAGTGACAGGGGGCTGGACACCGGGGAGCTGTTTTTT
CAISDRGLDTGELFF
>TRBD1|TRBJ2-5|17|.|TRBV6-6
TGTGCCAGCAGTCCTCGACAGGGAATCAGGTGGGCGGAGACCCAGTACTTC
CASSPRQGIRWAETQYF
>TRBD1|TRBJ2-2|13|.|TRBV29-1
TGCAGCGGGAGGACAGGGGGGAACGGGGAGCTGTTTTTT
CSGRTGGNGELFF
>.|TRBJ2-3|15|few|TRBV28
TGTGCCAGCAGTCGAGGGGAGGCCTCAACAGATACGCAGTATTTT
CASSRGEASTDTQYF
>.|TRBJ1-2|13|once|TRBV11-2
TGTGCCAGCAGCCTCAGGGGCTACTATGGCTACACCTTC
CASSLRGYYGYTF
>TRBD2|TRBJ2-1|15|once|TRBV5-1
TGCGCCAGCAGCTTGGAGGGGACTAGCAACAATGAGCAGTTCTTC
CASSLEGTSNNEQFF
>.|TRBJ1-2|14|.|TRBV3-1/TRBV3-2
TGTGCCAGCAGCCAAGAAGATCGGCGGAGGGGCTACACCTTC
CASSQEDRRRGYTF
>TRBD1|TRBJ1-2|16|.|TRBV2
TGTGCCAGCAGTGACTCACAGGGGAACTTCAACTATGGCTACACCTTC
CASSDSQGNFNYGYTF
>.|TRBJ1-6|15|.|TRBV7-9
TGTGCCAGCAGCTCTAGACAGCTGGATAATTCACCCCTCCACTTT
CASSSRQLDNSPLHF
>.|TRBJ1-2|12|.|TRBV6-6
TGTGCCAGCAGTTACTCGGGGGCCGGTGAGGGCTTC
CASSYSGAGEGF
>TRBD2|TRBJ2-2|16|.|TRBV11-3
TGTGCCAGCAGCTTAGAGCGGGGGGGCCGCTCCGGGGAGCTGTTTTTT
CASSLERGGRSGELFF
>.|TRBJ1-5|14|few|TRBV6-6
TGTGCCAGCAGTTACAGGGGCCCTAATCAGCCCCAGCATTTT
CASSYRGPNQPQHF
>.|TRBJ1-2|13|.|TRBV5-1
TGCGCCAGCAGCCTGCGGGGACCTGAGGGCTACACCTTC
CASSLRGPEGYTF
>.|TRBJ1-5|15|once|TRBV28
TGTGCCAGCAGTGAACAGGGAATCGGGAATCAGCCCCAGCATTTT
CASSEQGIGNQPQHF
>TRBD1|TRBJ1-5|16|.|TRBV6-2/TRBV6-3
TGTGCCAGCAGTTCCCATCACAGGGGTAGCAATCAGCCCCAGCATTTT
CASSSHHRGSNQPQHF
>TRBD1|TRBJ2-5|14|.|TRBV6-2/TRBV6-3
TGTGCCAGCAGTTACAGACAGGGTGGGGAGACCCAGTACTTC
CASSYRQGGETQYF
>TRBD1|TRBJ2-7|15|.|TRBV9
TGTGCCAGCAGCCTTGGGACAGGGGCAACCTACGAGCAGTACTTC
CASSLGTGATYEQYF
>.|TRBJ2-7|15|.|TRBV27
TGTGCCAGCAGCCCCATCCCCATTAGCTCCTACGAGCAGTACTTC
CASSPIPISSYEQYF
>TRBD2|TRBJ2-3|15|.|TRBV28
TGTGCCAGCAGCTCTCTAGCGGGGGGCACAGATACGCAGTATTTT
CASSSLAGGTDTQYF
>.|TRBJ2-7|16|.|TRBV7-9
TGTGCCAGCAGCTTAGGAGCAGGGTCGAGGTCCTACGAGCAGTACTTC
CASSLGAGSRSYEQYF
>.|TRBJ1-3|11|.|TRBV20-1
TGCAGTGCCAGGTCCAGAAACACCATATATTTT
CSARSRNTIYF
>.|TRBJ2-7|18|.|TRBV14
TGTGCCAGCAGCCAACTCTCCAGGGCGGCCAGGGGATCTTACGAGCAGTACTTC
CASSQLSRAARGSYEQYF
>.|TRBJ1-5|15|.|TRBV28
TGTGCCGCCGGAAACTCAGACAGCGACAATCAGCCCCAGCATTTT
CAAGNSDSDNQPQHF
>TRBD2|TRBJ2-3|16|once|TRBV9
TGTGCCAGCAGCGTAGCCGATAGCGGGGGGGCAGATACGCAGTATTTT
CASSVADSGGADTQYF
>TRBD1|TRBJ2-5|15|.|TRBV2
TGTGCCAGCAGTGAAATGTCGGGACAGGGCCGGACCCAGTACTTC
CASSEMSGQGRTQYF
>TRBD1|TRBJ2-2|15|.|TRBV5-1
TGCGCCAGCAGCTTGTCGCAGGGGGTGGCCGGGGAGCTGTTTTTT
CASSLSQGVAGELFF
>.|TRBJ2-3|15|once|TRBV7-2
TGTGCCAGCAGCTTAGTCGCCTATGGAGCAGATACGCAGTATTTT
CASSLVAYGADTQYF